Listed here is a single T cell receptor (beta chain). The sample contains more than one DNA sequence encoding this CDR3. Trimming took off 0 bases at V and 4 bases at J, with 13 bases between the two ends. Germline CDR1 is MNHEY and CDR2 is SMNVEV (reference sequence). CDR3 size: 15 residues. Using immunoSEQ multiplex PCR, the repertoire was profiled, and TCRdb retains in-frame clones only, with some absent. The sample consists of over 2 million clones, approximately 94% of them appearing once. The source of the sample is a study of shared clonotypes between healthy human individuals. Naivety among CD8 cells was defined by CD45RO negativity and positive CCR7 selection, thereby excluding terminally differentiated effector memory CD45RA+ cells.

The sequenced material came from naive CD8+ T cells sorted from blood. The gene calls are TRBV27 and TRBJ2-7, with a tentative D call TRBD1 (5 bases). The TCR comes from a young man in good health. The CDR3 protein is CASSLSGQGTYEQYF. In nucleotides, the CDR3 is TGTGCCAGCAGTTTATCTGGGCAGGGAACTTACGAGCAGTACTTC.